One and the same sample provided the 18 T cell receptor beta chains below, sequenced in a study of T cell repertoires in cytomegalovirus infection. In TCRdb, the reads were re-called with MiXCR into one record per CDR3 protein. The sample holds 700,000 to 850,000 distinct CDR3 sequences, approximately 30% seen once. No antigens are known for them. Sequencing was performed on cultured CD8+ T cells from PBMCs, taken from culture after CMV antigen stimulation. The receptors were gathered from a human donor in good health (CMV status not recorded). Some clones in this sample may be carry-over from other donors' samples.

Details on this clonotype: The junction departs from germline at one end; a sequencing error may be responsible. The V and J genes are TRBV27 and TRBJ1-5, with D perhaps TRBD1 (6 bases). Germline V gene lookup returns CDR1 MNHEY and CDR2 SMNVEV (reference sequence). This CDR3 region has 14 residues. DNA for the CDR3: TGTGCCAGCAGTTTTAACAGGGAGGATCAGCTCCAGCATTTT. This sequence encodes CASSFNREDQLQHF.

This chain's CDR3 is CASSPTVSLYGYTF. CDR3 coding DNA: TGTGCCAGCAGCCCCACAGTTTCACTCTATGGCTACACCTTC. This chain joins TRBV5-5 and TRBJ1-2, with D unclear. The CDR3 contains 14 residues. Germline loops: CDR1 SGHKS, CDR2 YYEKEE (reference sequence). V lost 4 bases, J lost 4 bases, and 14 bases lay in between.

The chain joins TRBV24-1 to TRBJ2-1; possibly TRBD1 for D (6 bases). Germline CDR1 KGHDR, CDR2 SFDVKD. The CDR3 length is 11 residues. V shed 6 bases and J shed 9 bases, with 8 bases lying between them. The CDR3, as DNA: TGTGCCACCAGTCAGGGGCGTGAGCAGTTCTTC. This sequence encodes CATSQGREQFF.

The rearrangement joins TRBV6-5 to TRBJ2-5; perhaps TRBD2 as D (5 bases). Germline CDR1 and CDR2: MNHEY and SVGAGI. The CDR3 contains 13 residues. V shed 5 bases and J shed 3 bases, with 10 bases lying between them. CDR3 amino acids: CASSPLVEETQYF. The CDR3 DNA is TGTGCCAGCAGTCCACTAGTGGAAGAGACCCAGTACTTC.

The V call is TRBV7-9, the J call TRBJ1-1; D is undetermined. Deletions cut 7 bases from V and 1 base from J, with 10 bases between. This CDR3 region has 13 residues. Germline CDR1 reads SEHNR; CDR2 reads FQNEAQ (reference sequence). CDR3 sequence: CASKRAPNTEAFF. CDR3 nucleotides: TGTGCCAGCAAACGGGCGCCGAACACTGAAGCTTTCTTT.

This clonotype occurred a few times. V gene TRBV27 combines with J gene TRBJ1-5; 8 positions match TRBD1. CDR3 size: 15 residues. After removal of 7 bases from V and 0 bases from J, the junction contained 5 bases not matched to a gene. Germline V CDR1 and CDR2: MNHEY, SMNVEV (reference sequence). CDR3 DNA sequence: TGTGCCAGCACCTCAGGACAGGGTAGCAATCAGCCCCAGCATTTT. It encodes CASTSGQGSNQPQHF.

This sequence joins TRBV6-2 or TRBV6-3 and TRBJ2-3; possibly TRBD1 or TRBD2 for D (7 bases each). The CDR3 sequence is 14 residues long. V lost 7 bases to trimming and J lost 5 bases, with 16 bases between them. Looked up from germline, CDR1 is MNHEY and CDR2 is SVGEGT. CDR3 bases: TGTGCCAGCAAACTACAGGGGAGGGGAGATACGCAGTATTTT. Its protein is CASKLQGRGDTQYF.

In regard to this clonotype: At one boundary the junction diverges from the germline segment, which might be a read error. The chain links TRBV7-7 to TRBJ2-1; 11 bases are a match to TRBD2. Germline CDR1 SSHAT, CDR2 FNYEAQ (reference sequence). CDR3 size: 16 residues. CDR3 DNA sequence: TGTGCTAGCAGCTCCGGACTAGCGGGTGACTACAATGAGCAGTTCTTC. Its protein is CASSSGLAGDYNEQFF.

This clonotype has a handful of counts. CDR3 loop: CASREQGNEQFF. CDR3 nucleotide sequence: TGTGCCAGTAGGGAACAGGGAAATGAGCAGTTCTTC. The chain uses TRBV19 and TRBJ2-1; D is perhaps TRBD1 (6 bases). V was trimmed by 6 bases and J by 7 bases, leaving 10 bases between them. The CDR3 totals 12 residues. Germline CDR1 LNHDA, CDR2 SQIVND (reference sequence).

The table lists this clonotype with a count of one. The DNA is left out, because the CDR3 cannot be placed on it with certainty; the CDR3 is given as TCRdb lists it. The chain couples TRBV6-1 to TRBJ2-2; the D call in the table, TRBD1, was not verified against the DNA. Looked up from germline, CDR1 is MNHNS and CDR2 is SASEGT. With termini counted, the CDR3 has 17 amino acids. This CDR3 is CASSEALVGVGTGELFF.

The V call is TRBV28, the J call TRBJ2-1, with 13 nucleotides matching TRBD2. The V segment lost 7 bases and the J segment 10 bases; nucleotides outside the gene matches: 13. CDR3 length: 16 amino acids. Germline CDR1 is MDHEN and CDR2 is SYDVKM. Here the CDR3 reads CASKLAGGDLLWEQFF. The CDR3 DNA sequence: TGTGCCAGCAAACTAGCGGGGGGGGACTTATTATGGGAGCAGTTCTTC.

This sequence joins TRBV12-3 or TRBV12-4 and TRBJ1-5, with unresolved D. Between the trimmed V and J ends, which lost 5 bases and 3 bases, there was a span of 14 bases. The CDR3 runs to 15 residues. The CDR3 nucleotides are TGTGCCAGCAGTCCCTTGACGGGTTCCAATCAGCCCCAGCATTTT. This gives the protein CASSPLTGSNQPQHF.

This rearrangement joins TRBV19 to TRBJ2-4, with D possibly being TRBD1 or TRBD2 (5 bases each). Trimming pared 5 bases from V and 2 bases from J, leaving 16 bases between. The CDR3 is made up of 16 amino acids. The germline V gene has CDR1 LNHDA and CDR2 SQIVND (reference sequence). The CDR3, as DNA: TGTGCCAGTAGTCTGGGACGGCCTCGGCCCAAAAACATTCAGTACTTC. Translation gives CASSLGRPRPKNIQYF.

This clonotype came up many times. CDR3: CASGPPRRGVYEQYF. CDR3 coding DNA: TGTGCCAGCGGACCGCCGCGCCGCGGAGTCTACGAGCAGTACTTC. This sequence joins TRBV7-9 and TRBJ2-7; no reliable D call. V gave up 8 bases and J gave up 3 bases, with 20 bases separating them. The CDR3 loop spans 15 amino acids. Germline assignment: CDR1 SEHNR and CDR2 FQNEAQ (reference sequence). The full variable domain, in which reference TRBV7-9 and TRBJ2-7 provide the parts outside the CDR3, is DTGVSQNPRHKITKRGQNVTFRCDPISEHNRLYWYRQTLGQGPEFLTYFQNEAQLEKSRLLSDRFSAERPKGSFSTLEIQRTEQGDSAMYLCASGPPRRGVYEQYFGPGTRLTVT.

This clonotype showed up many times. The CDR3, as DNA: TGTGCCAGCAGCGTACGTAGTTACCAAGAGACCCAGTACTTC. Protein sequence: CASSVRSYQETQYF. The chain recombines TRBV7-9 with TRBJ2-5; D gene unclear. Germline assignment: CDR1 SEHNR and CDR2 FQNEAQ (reference sequence). Trimming removed 5 bases at V and 0 bases at J, with 10 bases between. The CDR3 is made up of 14 amino acids. Full variable domain (rest looked up from reference TRBV7-9 and TRBJ2-5): DTGVSQNPRHKITKRGQNVTFRCDPISEHNRLYWYRQTLGQGPEFLTYFQNEAQLEKSRLLSDRFSAERPKGSFSTLEIQRTEQGDSAMYLCASSVRSYQETQYFGPGTRLLVL.

V gene TRBV6-8 combines with J gene TRBJ2-5; tentatively, D is TRBD1 (5 bases). The CDR3 runs 15 residues. CDR1 and CDR2 (germline): MNHGY, SAAAGT. The germline V and J ends were trimmed by 0 bases and 5 bases, with 13 bases remaining between them. CDR3 bases: TGTGCCAGCAGTTACTCGAAAGGGGATGCGGAGACCCAGTACTTC. Protein: CASSYSKGDAETQYF.

The chain joins TRBV9 to TRBJ2-3, with D hard to call. CDR3 size: 15 residues. V dropped 0 bases and J dropped 2 bases, with 10 bases sitting between them. Per germline, CDR1 SGDLS and CDR2 YYNGEE. CDR3 sequence reads: CASSVEGPFTDTQYF. In DNA form, the CDR3 reads TGTGCCAGCAGCGTAGAAGGACCGTTCACAGATACGCAGTATTTT.

J is TRBJ1-4 and V is TRBV28, with 7 bases matching TRBD1. There are 16 residues in the CDR3. Trimming cost V 5 bases and J 3 bases; bases outside gene matches: 9. Germline CDR1 MDHEN, CDR2 SYDVKM. The CDR3 bases are TGTGCCAGCAGTCTAACTACAGGGGCGGCTAATGAAAAACTGTTTTTT. It translates to CASSLTTGAANEKLFF.